The 15 T cell receptor beta chains listed next were all sequenced from one sample in a study of CD8 T cells in Susac syndrome. An amount of RNA that ranged from about 0.45 to 1 ug was reverse transcribed with random hexamers. TCRdb reprocessed the immunoSEQ multiplex PCR reads with MiXCR, giving one entry per CDR3 protein. Here the sample spans some 110,000 distinct CDR3 sequences, approximately 93% being singletons. The material sequenced was CD8+ T cells from PBMCs. These receptors originate from a human donor with multiple sclerosis.

V and J are TRBV6-1 and TRBJ2-7; D gene ambiguous. The V and J ends lost 6 bases and 5 bases respectively, with 17 bases between them. From germline, CDR1 is MNHNS and CDR2 SASEGT. This CDR3 has 14 residues. Written as DNA, the CDR3 is TGTGCCAGCAGCTCCGAGCCAAACAAGGACGAGCAGTACGTC. Translating it yields CASSSEPNKDEQYV.

V and J are TRBV9 and TRBJ2-3; D possibly matches TRBD1 or TRBD2 (5 bases each). V lost 0 bases and J lost 6, with 14 bases in between. Germline V gene sequence: CDR1 SGDLS, CDR2 YYNGEE. CDR3 length: 15 residues. The CDR3 reads CASSVANGASDTQYF. In DNA form, the CDR3 reads TGTGCCAGCAGCGTAGCTAACGGGGCGTCCGATACGCAGTATTTT.

This sequence joins TRBV2 and TRBJ2-7, with D unclear. The V gene's germline CDR1 is SNHLY and CDR2 FYNNEI. There are 15 residues in the CDR3. V shed 3 bases and J shed 0 bases, with 12 bases lying between them. Here the CDR3 DNA reads TGTGCCAGCAGTGACGTGGGTAAGAGCTCCTACGAGCAGTACGTC. Its translation: CASSDVGKSSYEQYV.

This chain uses TRBV5-4 with TRBJ1-1; the D gene is possibly TRBD1 (5 bases). The CDR3 contains 12 residues. Between the trimmed V and J ends, which lost 4 bases and 4 bases, there was a span of 8 bases. Germline V gives CDR1 SGHNT, CDR2 YYREEE (reference sequence). The CDR3 DNA sequence: TGTGCCAGCAGCCACGGGGCCACTGAAGCTTTCTTT. This translates into CASSHGATEAFF.

V and J are TRBV19 and TRBJ2-7; TRBD1 is a possible D gene (6 bases). The ends were cut back, 6 bases at V and 9 bases at J, with 12 bases in the middle. The CDR3 extends over 11 amino acids. In germline, CDR1 is LNHDA, CDR2 SQIVND (reference sequence). This CDR3 reads CASSPVRGQYV. The CDR3 DNA is TGTGCCAGTAGCCCTGTCAGGGGGCAGTACGTC.

V is TRBV9 and J is TRBJ2-2; D gene unclear. This CDR3 spans 12 amino acids. The V end was cut by 2 bases, the J end by 5 bases, with 4 bases between. CDR1 is SGDLS and CDR2 is YYNGEE in the germline V gene. CDR3 nucleotides: TGTGCCAGCAGCGTCCGGACCGGGGAGCTGTTTTTT. Translation gives CASSVRTGELFF.

This clonotype was counted a single time. The V and J genes are TRBV30 and TRBJ2-1, with D perhaps TRBD1 (6 bases). Deletions cut 2 bases from V and 4 bases from J, with 12 bases between. The CDR3 length is 14 residues. The germline V gene has CDR1 GTSNPN and CDR2 SVGIG (reference sequence). CDR3 coding DNA: TGTGCCTGGAGTTGGGTCAGGGGTTACAATGAGCAGTTCTTC. Translating it yields CAWSWVRGYNEQFF.

This sequence joins TRBV3-1 and TRBJ1-4, with D possibly TRBD1 on 6 matching bases. The germline V and J ends were trimmed by 5 bases and 7 bases, with 17 bases remaining between them. The CDR3 consists of 15 residues. CDR1 LGHDT and CDR2 YNNKEL come from the germline V gene (reference sequence). The chain's CDR3 is CASSIERGAREKLFF. The CDR3 DNA reads TGTGCCAGCAGCATTGAGCGGGGGGCGCGTGAAAAACTGTTTTTT.

The rearrangement links TRBV5-1 to TRBJ2-4; D is undetermined. The CDR3 spans 16 residues. V lost 3 bases and J lost 1, with 14 bases in between. CDR1 SGHRS and CDR2 YFSETQ come from the germline V gene. The CDR3 is CASSSGPDPAKNIQYF. Written as DNA, the CDR3 is TGCGCCAGCAGCTCCGGGCCGGATCCGGCCAAAAACATTCAGTACTTC.

CDR3 residues: CASSHDRGDYGYTF. The CDR3 bases are TGCGCCAGCAGCCATGATAGGGGGGACTATGGCTACACCTTC. J is TRBJ1-2 and V is TRBV4-1; a possible D gene is TRBD1 (6 bases). CDR1 and CDR2 from the germline V gene are MGHRA and YSYEKL. The CDR3 runs to 14 residues. Trimming removed 3 bases at V and 3 bases at J, with 11 bases between.

J is TRBJ2-6 and V is TRBV7-6; no firm D call. CDR3 length equals 13 residues. The V gene's germline CDR1 is SGHVS and CDR2 FNYEAQ. Between the trimmed V and J ends, which lost 4 bases and 0 bases, there was a span of 1 base. Written as DNA, the CDR3 is TGTGCCAGCAGCTCCTCTGGGGCCAACGTCCTGACTTTC. This sequence encodes CASSSSGANVLTF. The variable domain in full, completed from reference TRBV7-6 and TRBJ2-6, reads GAGVSQSPRYKVTKRGQDVALRCDPISGHVSLYWYRQALGQGPEFLTYFNYEAQQDKSGLPNDRFSAERPEGSISTLTIQRTEQRDSAMYRCASSSSGANVLTFGAGSRLTVL.

In DNA form, the CDR3 reads TGTGCCAGCAGCTCCTGGCCGAGCGAGAATCAGCCCCAGCATTTT. As protein: CASSSWPSENQPQHF. The chain has TRBV7-9 and TRBJ1-5; no clear D gene. Germline CDR1 SEHNR, CDR2 FQNEAQ (reference sequence). The CDR3 runs 15 residues. V was cut by 4 bases and J by 4 bases, with 14 bases left in between.

This chain links TRBV2 with TRBJ2-7, with D tentatively TRBD2 (5 bases). Trimming pared 2 bases from V and 1 base from J, leaving 12 bases between. CDR3 length: 15 residues. Germline CDR1 is SNHLY and CDR2 is FYNNEI. The CDR3 coding sequence is TGTGCCAGCAGTGAACGGGGTGGAGGTTCCTACGAGCAGTACGTC. This gives the protein CASSERGGGSYEQYV.

The chain uses TRBV3-1 and TRBJ1-1; 8 bases are a match to TRBD1. The length of the CDR3 is 16 residues. Germline CDR1 LGHDT, CDR2 YNNKEL (reference sequence). The ends lost 5 bases at V and 0 bases at J; junction bases unmatched: 8. The CDR3 sequence is CASSEGQVTMNTEAFF. The CDR3 DNA follows: TGTGCCAGCAGCGAGGGACAGGTTACGATGAACACTGAAGCTTTCTTT. Full variable domain (remainder filled in from reference TRBV3-1 and TRBJ1-1): DTAVSQTPKYLVTQMGNDKSIKCEQNLGHDTMYWYKQDSKKFLKIMFSYNNKELIINETVPNRFSPKSPDKAHLNLHINSLELGDSAVYFCASSEGQVTMNTEAFFGQGTRLTVV.

The chain is built from TRBV4-1 and TRBJ2-7; 11 nucleotides match TRBD2. CDR3 size: 18 residues. Per germline, CDR1 MGHRA and CDR2 YSYEKL. V was pared by 0 bases and J by 4 bases, with 11 bases of the junction left unmatched. The CDR3 DNA sequence: TGCGCCAGCAGCCAAGAACGCCCAATTGGGACTAGCGGATACGAGCAGTACTTC. It is translated as CASSQERPIGTSGYEQYF.